This TCR beta chain emerged from a study of control samples from healthy donors and cancer patients. Sequencing used immunoSEQ multiplex PCR; TCRdb keeps in-frame clones, though not all of them. In the table there are tens of thousands of clones, about 93% of which are singletons. The receptor comes from a woman between 50 and 59 years old with head and neck cancer. The sample was PBMCs.

Here the CDR3 reads CSDPDRALIQRYRQPQHF. The CDR3 nucleotides are TGCAGCGATCCGGACAGGGCCCTTATACAAAGATACCGTCAGCCCCAGCATTTT. This sequence joins TRBV29-1 and TRBJ1-5; 8 bases map to TRBD1. The CDR3 runs 18 residues. CDR1 and CDR2 (germline): SQVTM, ANQGSEA. The trim removed 7 bases at V and 6 bases at J, leaving 23 bases unmatched.